This TCR beta chain was obtained from a study of blood T cell repertoires in COVID-19. The CDR3 loop spans 14 amino acids. Looked up from germline, CDR1 is SNHLY and CDR2 is FYNNEI. With 4 bases removed from V and 5 bases from J, the gap between germline ends came to 15 bases. Assay: immunoSEQ multiplex PCR; the TCRdb copy retains only in-frame clones and omits some. The sample has 150,000 to 200,000 clones, almost 85% seen once. The sample was peripheral blood. The sequence was obtained from a woman aged 80 or older with acute or convalescent COVID-19. The chain joins TRBV2 to TRBJ2-7; D possibly corresponds to TRBD1 (6 bases). CDR3 bases: TGTGCCAGCAGTGCCTCACAGGGAGTCCACGAGCAGTACTTC. Protein: CASSASQGVHEQYF.